This is a list of T cell receptor beta chains from one sample in a study of CD8+ T cells in alopecia areata. The data were produced by immunoSEQ multiplex PCR, yet TCRdb's version contains in-frame clones alone and is incomplete. The sample lists approximately 150,000 clones; roughly 60% were seen once. Sequenced here: CD4+ T cells sorted from blood, sampled at roughly week 55, from a patient treated with tofacitinib. Source of these receptors: a human donor with alopecia areata. CDR3s include the opening cysteine and the closing phenylalanine or tryptophan. The order of the fields is V gene, clone size, J gene, D gene, CDR3 protein, CDR3 DNA. A D gene is named only where the DNA matches it firmly. Clone size is given for some rows only: seen once, a few or many times, or a class if the clone is expanded.

v_gene: TRBV2
abundance: NA
j_gene: TRBJ2-2
d_gene: NA
CDR3aa: CASSGLNTGELFF
CDR3nt: TGTGCCAGCAGTGGGCTCAACACCGGGGAGCTGTTTTTT

v_gene: TRBV19
abundance: many
j_gene: TRBJ2-3
d_gene: TRBD2
CDR3aa: CASSRLPLTSGRTDTQYF
CDR3nt: TGTGCCAGTAGCCGGCTCCCCCTGACTAGCGGACGCACAGATACGCAGTATTTT

v_gene: TRBV6-5
abundance: NA
j_gene: TRBJ2-7
d_gene: NA
CDR3aa: CASSYAAAGPYEQYF
CDR3nt: TGTGCCAGCAGTTACGCGGCCGCGGGGCCCTACGAGCAGTACTTC

v_gene: TRBV9
abundance: NA
j_gene: TRBJ2-7
d_gene: TRBD1
CDR3aa: CASSVGTGTMPYEQYF
CDR3nt: TGTGCCAGCAGCGTAGGGACAGGCACAATGCCCTACGAGCAGTACTTC

v_gene: TRBV9
abundance: NA
j_gene: TRBJ1-4
d_gene: NA
CDR3aa: CASSVGWGSGEKLFF
CDR3nt: TGTGCCAGCAGCGTAGGGTGGGGTTCGGGTGAAAAACTGTTTTTT

v_gene: TRBV29-1
abundance: few
j_gene: TRBJ1-1
d_gene: NA
CDR3aa: CSVKPTGNTEAFF
CDR3nt: TGCAGCGTTAAACCGACAGGGAACACTGAAGCTTTCTTT

v_gene: TRBV6-6
abundance: NA
j_gene: TRBJ1-1
d_gene: NA
CDR3aa: CASSPVQMNTEAFF
CDR3nt: TGTGCCAGCAGCCCCGTACAGATGAACACTGAAGCTTTCTTT

v_gene: TRBV30
abundance: NA
j_gene: TRBJ2-5
d_gene: NA
CDR3aa: CAWRQGGGTQYF
CDR3nt: TGTGCCTGGAGGCAGGGAGGGGGGACCCAGTACTTC

v_gene: TRBV30
abundance: NA
j_gene: TRBJ2-1
d_gene: TRBD1
CDR3aa: CAGIRQGAFLTEQFF
CDR3nt: TGTGCCGGAATTCGACAGGGGGCTTTTCTCACTGAGCAGTTCTTC

v_gene: TRBV9
abundance: NA
j_gene: TRBJ2-2
d_gene: NA
CDR3aa: CASSVGARRVAGELFF
CDR3nt: TGTGCCAGCAGCGTCGGGGCCAGACGGGTCGCCGGGGAGCTGTTTTTT

v_gene: TRBV7-9
abundance: NA
j_gene: TRBJ1-5
d_gene: TRBD1
CDR3aa: CASSYGQGGQPQHF
CDR3nt: TGTGCCAGCAGCTACGGACAGGGCGGACAGCCCCAGCATTTT

v_gene: TRBV5-1
abundance: NA
j_gene: TRBJ1-6
d_gene: NA
CDR3aa: CASSLSSNNSPLHF
CDR3nt: TGCGCCAGCAGCTTGTCTTCCAATAATTCACCCCTCCACTTT

v_gene: TRBV7-2
abundance: NA
j_gene: TRBJ2-2
d_gene: NA
CDR3aa: CASSSSQLIHTGELFF
CDR3nt: TGTGCCAGCAGCTCTAGTCAGCTAATTCACACCGGGGAGCTGTTTTTT

v_gene: TRBV5-1
abundance: once
j_gene: TRBJ2-7
d_gene: TRBD2
CDR3aa: CASSSSGGYEQYF
CDR3nt: TGCGCCAGCAGTTCTAGCGGGGGATACGAGCAGTACTTC

v_gene: TRBV6-1
abundance: once
j_gene: TRBJ2-7
d_gene: NA
CDR3aa: CASHLRARADEQYF
CDR3nt: TGTGCCAGTCACCTCCGGGCGAGGGCCGACGAGCAGTACTTC

v_gene: TRBV4-1
abundance: NA
j_gene: TRBJ2-3
d_gene: NA
CDR3aa: CASTRGQFTDTQYF
CDR3nt: TGCGCCAGCACCCGGGGGCAGTTCACAGATACGCAGTATTTT

v_gene: TRBV29-1
abundance: NA
j_gene: TRBJ2-7
d_gene: TRBD1
CDR3aa: CSVDGTGNYEQYF
CDR3nt: TGCAGCGTTGACGGGACAGGTAATTACGAGCAGTACTTC

v_gene: TRBV30
abundance: NA
j_gene: TRBJ1-1
d_gene: NA
CDR3aa: CAWSYGPNTEAFF
CDR3nt: TGTGCCTGGAGTTATGGGCCGAACACTGAAGCTTTCTTT

v_gene: TRBV27
abundance: NA
j_gene: TRBJ1-1
d_gene: TRBD1
CDR3aa: CASSPPWGRGSEAFF
CDR3nt: TGTGCCAGCAGTCCGCCTTGGGGCAGGGGGTCTGAAGCTTTCTTT

v_gene: TRBV6-5
abundance: few
j_gene: TRBJ2-7
d_gene: TRBD2
CDR3aa: CASSSSSGGYEQYF
CDR3nt: TGTGCCAGCAGTTCATCGAGCGGGGGCTACGAGCAGTACTTC

v_gene: TRBV30
abundance: few
j_gene: TRBJ1-2
d_gene: NA
CDR3aa: CAWTRQNYGYTF
CDR3nt: TGTGCCTGGACCAGGCAGAACTATGGCTACACCTTC

v_gene: TRBV19
abundance: NA
j_gene: TRBJ2-3
d_gene: TRBD2
CDR3aa: CASSIPSGGHTDTQYF
CDR3nt: TGTGCCAGTAGTATCCCAAGCGGGGGCCACACAGATACGCAGTATTTT

v_gene: TRBV30
abundance: few
j_gene: TRBJ1-1
d_gene: TRBD1
CDR3aa: CAWTRPGQGVVEAFF
CDR3nt: TGTGCCTGGACCCGTCCGGGACAGGGGGTAGTTGAAGCTTTCTTT

v_gene: TRBV2
abundance: NA
j_gene: TRBJ1-1
d_gene: NA
CDR3aa: CASSAGNTEAFF
CDR3nt: TGTGCCAGCAGTGCTGGGAACACTGAAGCTTTCTTT

v_gene: TRBV30
abundance: few
j_gene: TRBJ2-7
d_gene: NA
CDR3aa: CAWTPTLAEQYF
CDR3nt: TGTGCCTGGACCCCGACCTTGGCCGAGCAGTACTTC

v_gene: TRBV6-5
abundance: NA
j_gene: TRBJ2-5
d_gene: NA
CDR3aa: CASRRTPPETQYF
CDR3nt: TGTGCCAGCAGACGGACCCCTCCGGAGACCCAGTACTTC

v_gene: TRBV29-1
abundance: few
j_gene: TRBJ1-1
d_gene: NA
CDR3aa: CSVERTGENTEAFF
CDR3nt: TGCAGCGTTGAAAGAACAGGCGAGAACACTGAAGCTTTCTTT

v_gene: TRBV21-1
abundance: NA
j_gene: TRBJ2-4
d_gene: NA
CDR3aa: CASTTFLGIQYF
CDR3nt: TGTGCCAGCACCACGTTTTTGGGCATTCAGTACTTC

v_gene: TRBV18
abundance: NA
j_gene: TRBJ1-2
d_gene: NA
CDR3aa: CASSPLQDGGYTF
CDR3nt: TGTGCCAGCTCACCACTGCAAGACGGTGGCTACACCTTC

v_gene: TRBV5-1
abundance: NA
j_gene: TRBJ2-7
d_gene: NA
CDR3aa: CASSKQAEYEQYF
CDR3nt: TGCGCCAGCAGTAAACAGGCTGAGTACGAGCAGTACTTC

v_gene: TRBV18
abundance: NA
j_gene: TRBJ2-1
d_gene: NA
CDR3aa: CASSPGEGAYNEQFF
CDR3nt: TGTGCCAGCTCACCAGGGGAGGGGGCGTACAATGAGCAGTTCTTC

v_gene: TRBV5-1
abundance: NA
j_gene: TRBJ2-2
d_gene: NA
CDR3aa: CASSLDSFRAGELFF
CDR3nt: TGCGCCAGCAGCTTAGACAGCTTTCGGGCCGGGGAGCTGTTTTTT

v_gene: TRBV5-6
abundance: once
j_gene: TRBJ2-7
d_gene: TRBD1
CDR3aa: CASSYTGVGEQYF
CDR3nt: TGTGCCAGCAGCTACACAGGGGTGGGCGAGCAGTACTTC

v_gene: TRBV29-1
abundance: few
j_gene: TRBJ2-2
d_gene: NA
CDR3aa: CSVAWYSSTGELFF
CDR3nt: TGCAGCGTTGCTTGGTATTCGAGCACCGGGGAGCTGTTTTTT

v_gene: TRBV5-1
abundance: NA
j_gene: TRBJ2-2
d_gene: NA
CDR3aa: CASTQSPANTGELFF
CDR3nt: TGCGCCAGCACCCAGAGCCCGGCGAACACCGGGGAGCTGTTTTTT

v_gene: TRBV6-6
abundance: few
j_gene: TRBJ2-7
d_gene: TRBD1
CDR3aa: CASSTTRDRGDEQYF
CDR3nt: TGTGCCAGCAGTACCACCCGGGACAGGGGGGACGAGCAGTACTTC

v_gene: TRBV7-6
abundance: NA
j_gene: TRBJ2-5
d_gene: NA
CDR3aa: CASSTGTLQETQYF
CDR3nt: TGTGCCAGCAGCACCGGGACACTCCAAGAGACCCAGTACTTC

v_gene: TRBV2
abundance: NA
j_gene: TRBJ1-5
d_gene: NA
CDR3aa: CASTGGDQPQHF
CDR3nt: TGTGCCAGCACGGGGGGCGATCAGCCCCAGCATTTT

v_gene: TRBV29-1
abundance: once
j_gene: TRBJ1-4
d_gene: NA
CDR3aa: CSVKLLTNEKLFF
CDR3nt: TGCAGCGTTAAACTCCTGACTAATGAAAAACTGTTTTTT

v_gene: TRBV19
abundance: NA
j_gene: TRBJ1-1
d_gene: TRBD1
CDR3aa: CASSESRDRGKAFF
CDR3nt: TGTGCCAGTAGTGAGAGCCGGGACAGGGGAAAAGCTTTCTTT

v_gene: TRBV27
abundance: NA
j_gene: TRBJ1-1
d_gene: NA
CDR3aa: CASSQRALGNTEAFF
CDR3nt: TGTGCCAGCAGTCAGCGGGCCCTGGGGAACACTGAAGCTTTCTTT

v_gene: TRBV9
abundance: NA
j_gene: TRBJ2-5
d_gene: NA
CDR3aa: CASSVGLSGETQYF
CDR3nt: TGTGCCAGCAGCGTAGGGCTGTCGGGGGAGACCCAGTACTTC

v_gene: TRBV11-2
abundance: once
j_gene: TRBJ2-7
d_gene: NA
CDR3aa: CASSLDYYEQYF
CDR3nt: TGTGCCAGCAGCTTAGATTACTACGAGCAGTACTTC

v_gene: TRBV6-6
abundance: NA
j_gene: TRBJ2-3
d_gene: NA
CDR3aa: CASNQRGVDTQYF
CDR3nt: TGTGCCAGCAACCAGAGGGGCGTCGATACGCAGTATTTT

v_gene: TRBV29-1
abundance: NA
j_gene: TRBJ2-7
d_gene: NA
CDR3aa: CSVGGRNRYEQYF
CDR3nt: TGCAGCGTTGGAGGACGGAACCGCTACGAGCAGTACTTC

v_gene: TRBV6-5
abundance: few
j_gene: TRBJ1-1
d_gene: NA
CDR3aa: CASSQRASEAFF
CDR3nt: TGTGCCAGCAGCCAAAGAGCCTCTGAAGCTTTCTTT

v_gene: TRBV2
abundance: NA
j_gene: TRBJ2-7
d_gene: TRBD1
CDR3aa: CASSTGGYEQYF
CDR3nt: TGTGCCAGCAGTACAGGGGGTTACGAGCAGTACTTC

v_gene: TRBV19
abundance: NA
j_gene: TRBJ1-5
d_gene: NA
CDR3aa: CASTTYQPQHF
CDR3nt: TGTGCCAGTACCACATATCAGCCCCAGCATTTT

v_gene: TRBV5-1
abundance: NA
j_gene: TRBJ2-5
d_gene: TRBD1
CDR3aa: CASSRDRGLKETQYF
CDR3nt: TGCGCCAGCAGCCGGGACAGGGGGTTAAAGGAGACCCAGTACTTC

v_gene: TRBV7-9
abundance: NA
j_gene: TRBJ1-1
d_gene: NA
CDR3aa: CASSLGGLGLMNTEAFF
CDR3nt: TGTGCCAGCAGCTTAGGAGGTCTTGGACTGATGAACACTGAAGCTTTCTTT

v_gene: TRBV30
abundance: NA
j_gene: TRBJ2-1
d_gene: TRBD1
CDR3aa: CASDRGNNEQFF
CDR3nt: TGTGCCTCGGACAGGGGAAACAATGAGCAGTTCTTC

v_gene: TRBV29-1
abundance: NA
j_gene: TRBJ1-6
d_gene: NA
CDR3aa: CSVRLAQINSPLHF
CDR3nt: TGCAGCGTCCGACTGGCCCAGATTAATTCACCCCTCCACTTT

v_gene: TRBV7-2
abundance: NA
j_gene: TRBJ2-5
d_gene: NA
CDR3aa: CASSDGGWETQYF
CDR3nt: TGTGCCAGCAGCGACGGGGGATGGGAGACCCAGTACTTC

v_gene: TRBV30
abundance: NA
j_gene: TRBJ1-1
d_gene: NA
CDR3aa: CAWTTGMNTEAFF
CDR3nt: TGTGCCTGGACAACAGGGATGAACACTGAAGCTTTCTTT

v_gene: TRBV10-3
abundance: NA
j_gene: TRBJ2-3
d_gene: NA
CDR3aa: CAISPDYYTQYF
CDR3nt: TGTGCCATCAGCCCCGACTACTATACGCAGTATTTT

v_gene: TRBV29-1
abundance: NA
j_gene: TRBJ2-7
d_gene: NA
CDR3aa: CSVSTLSSYEQYF
CDR3nt: TGCAGCGTTTCGACACTAAGCTCCTACGAGCAGTACTTC

v_gene: TRBV7-9
abundance: NA
j_gene: TRBJ2-5
d_gene: NA
CDR3aa: CASSLGLRETQYF
CDR3nt: TGTGCCAGCAGCTTAGGACTGAGGGAGACCCAGTACTTC

v_gene: TRBV11-2
abundance: NA
j_gene: TRBJ2-1
d_gene: NA
CDR3aa: CASRDFSYNEQFF
CDR3nt: TGTGCCAGCAGGGACTTCTCCTACAATGAGCAGTTCTTC

v_gene: TRBV19
abundance: NA
j_gene: TRBJ2-2
d_gene: NA
CDR3aa: CASKLSGTGELFF
CDR3nt: TGTGCCAGTAAATTGTCGGGGACCGGGGAGCTGTTTTTT